This T cell receptor (beta chain) was sequenced in a study of blood T cell repertoires in COVID-19. Study at large: From the United States, Italy and Spain came samples of acute and convalescent COVID-19.

Germline trimming cut 5 bases from V and 10 bases from J; bases unmatched to any gene: 11. Germline loops: CDR1 SGHDT, CDR2 YYEEEE. CDR3 size: 13 residues. Per the original data handling: Counts of nucleated cells, estimated from reference gene primer amplification, were obtained. Sequencing used immunoSEQ multiplex PCR; TCRdb keeps in-frame clones, though not all of them. Clone size and V and J calls were adopted from that table, with D and trimming inferred from the DNA. The profile shows 180,000 or so clones, about 76% of them singletons. The chain is built from TRBV5-6 and TRBJ1-1; 7 bases match TRBD1. The specimen was peripheral blood. The receptor's source is a woman between 45 and 60 years old with active or convalescent COVID-19. The chain's CDR3 is CASSRDSTLGAFF. The CDR3, as DNA: TGTGCCAGCAGTCGGGACAGTACACTAGGAGCTTTCTTT.